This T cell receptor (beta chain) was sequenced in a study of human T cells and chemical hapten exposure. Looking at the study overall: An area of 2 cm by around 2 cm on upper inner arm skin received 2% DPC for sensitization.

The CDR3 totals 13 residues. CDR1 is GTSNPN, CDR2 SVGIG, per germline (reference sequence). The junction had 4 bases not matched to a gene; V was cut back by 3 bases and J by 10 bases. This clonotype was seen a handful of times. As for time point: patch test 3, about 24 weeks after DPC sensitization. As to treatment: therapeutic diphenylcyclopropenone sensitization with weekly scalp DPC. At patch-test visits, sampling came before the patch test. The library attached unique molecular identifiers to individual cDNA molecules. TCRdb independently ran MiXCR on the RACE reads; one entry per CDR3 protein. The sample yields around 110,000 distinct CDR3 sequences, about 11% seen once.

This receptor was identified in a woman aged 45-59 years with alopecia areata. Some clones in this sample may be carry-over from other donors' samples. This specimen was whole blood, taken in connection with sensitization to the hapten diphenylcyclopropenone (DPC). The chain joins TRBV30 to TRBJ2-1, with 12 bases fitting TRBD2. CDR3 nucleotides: TGTGCCTGGAGGACTAGCGGGGGTACAGAGCAGTTCTTC. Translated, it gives CAWRTSGGTEQFF.